This T cell receptor beta chain was profiled in a study of CD8 T cells in ankylosing spondylitis (dated by TCRdb to about 2017). With regard to the full study: To find TCR variants linked to disease, the study profiled T cell receptor beta repertoires in ankylosing spondylitis patients and healthy donors. The full study cohort comprised around 25 ankylosing spondylitis patients and roughly 110 healthy donors. Peripheral blood samples were taken, and synovial fluid was additionally collected from ankylosing spondylitis patients.

Here is what the overall study found, with its caveats: A TCR beta motif of fewer than 10 highly homologous amino acid variants appeared characteristic of blood from ankylosing spondylitis patients. Some motif variants were previously reported in synovial fluid and blood of reactive arthritis patients, suggesting common disease-initiation mechanisms. The disease-linked clones showed a CD8+ phenotype and occurred at relatively low frequencies in peripheral blood. The disease-linked clones were reported to be significantly enriched in matched synovial fluid samples from ankylosing spondylitis patients.

This sample was sequenced with an Illumina HiSeq 2500. Quantitative 5'-RACE with molecular barcodes was used to prepare TCR beta libraries. From the authors' description of their analysis: To identify disease-linked TCR variants, a new computational method was used, one built on a probabilistic model of VDJ rearrangement. Using fastp trimming at Q25 and MiXCR clonotype assembly, TCRdb reanalyzed the public sequencing data and kept in-frame beta chains. Rows merge per CDR3 protein into single entries with the most common DNA and genes. The V and J calls, along with clone size, are taken from TCRdb and not from the paper's own processing. For this sample the table gives 670,000 or so distinct CDR3 sequences, of which around a fifth were detected only once. Clones ranked in the top ten supply about 19% of the sample. For this clonotype: It has no known antigen specificity. Per-nucleotide qualities are absent, and no much larger clonotype sits a single base away.

The sequencing sample was made of blood, either unsorted or a sorted T cell fraction (not recorded which). This TCR came from a male donor with ankylosing spondylitis.

The CDR3 region has the sequence CSARAASGGMNTGELFF. The base sequence is TGCAGTGCTAGAGCGGCTAGCGGGGGGATGAACACCGGGGAGCTGTTTTTT. The sequence is built from TRBV20-1 and TRBJ2-2, and TRBD2 matches 11 of the central bases. In the germline V gene (reference sequence), CDR1 corresponds to DFQATT and CDR2 to SNEGSKA. The CDR3, from cysteine to phenylalanine, totals 17 residues. CDR3 DNA is the only sequence kept; it has 51 bases, read in frame from the first base. Ends trimmed: V by 1 base, J by 1 base; bases unmatched to a gene: 5.